This T cell receptor beta chain was documented in a study of beta chain features in type 1 diabetes. Study summary: All samples combined gave under 110,000,000 sorted cells for examination.

Based on CD45RO/CCR7/CD25/CD127/CD95/CD27, CD4+ regulatory, stem cell-like memory, naive and central memory cells were sorted. General observations from the study: Because the template was cDNA, high-expressing cells might be over-represented. Sampled from patients, naive, central memory and Treg TCRB repertoires appeared more similar than those sampled from healthy donors. Moderate yet significant TCRB CDR3 shortening was seen in Type 1 diabetes patients in all four CD4+ subsets.

Germline-derived CDR1 and CDR2 are LNHDA and SQIVND (reference sequence). The V gene lost 6 bases and the J gene lost 5 bases, with 7 bases spanning the gap. CDR3 length: 11 amino acids. Reverse transcription of all isolated RNA meant that expressed TCRB transcripts were sequenced. The repertoire was sequenced with immunoSEQ multiplex PCR; TCRdb's copy has only in-frame clones and lacks some. The sample consists of 250,000 to 300,000 clones, less than 30% of them appearing once. As regards this clone: Its specificity is unknown.

The TCR originated in a woman aged 25 to 39 with type 1 diabetes. V gene TRBV19 combines with J gene TRBJ1-2; D ambiguous. Sequenced material: naive CD4+ T cells from blood. CDR3 sequence: CASRQEYGYTF. The CDR3 nucleotides are TGTGCCAGTAGACAAGAATATGGCTACACCTTC.